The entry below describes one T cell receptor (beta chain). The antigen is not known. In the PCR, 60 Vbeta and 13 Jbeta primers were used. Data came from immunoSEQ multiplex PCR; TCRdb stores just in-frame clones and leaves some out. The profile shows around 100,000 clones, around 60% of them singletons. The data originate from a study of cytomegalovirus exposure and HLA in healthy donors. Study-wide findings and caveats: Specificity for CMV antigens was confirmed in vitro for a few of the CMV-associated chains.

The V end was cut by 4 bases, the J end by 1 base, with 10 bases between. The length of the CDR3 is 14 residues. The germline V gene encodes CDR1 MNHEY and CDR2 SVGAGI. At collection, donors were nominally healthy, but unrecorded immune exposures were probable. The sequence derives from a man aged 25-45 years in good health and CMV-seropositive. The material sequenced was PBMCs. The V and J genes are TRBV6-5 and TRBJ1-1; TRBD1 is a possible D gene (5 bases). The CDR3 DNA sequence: TGTGCCAGCAGTTCAGGGCCATCGAACACTGAAGCTTTCTTT. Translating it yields CASSSGPSNTEAFF.